The source of this T cell receptor beta chain is a study of blood T cell repertoires in COVID-19. For the study at large: From the United States, Italy and Spain came samples of acute and convalescent COVID-19. Nucleic acid was either cDNA or gDNA, and it came from T cells, B-cell-depleted T cells, or PBMCs.

This CDR3 has 12 residues. Germline trimming cut 6 bases from V and 3 bases from J; bases unmatched to any gene: 2. Germline V lookup: CDR1 ENHRY, CDR2 SYGVKD. Original handling: Researchers report that nucleated cell counts were estimated from reference gene primer amplification. The data were produced by immunoSEQ multiplex PCR, yet TCRdb's version contains in-frame clones alone and is incomplete. That table is the source of V, J and clone size, and D and trimming were worked out from the DNA. The sample carries 200,000 to 300,000 clones, more than 75% recorded once. The V gene is TRBV10-3, the J gene TRBJ2-7; 7 nucleotides agree with TRBD1. The TCR sequence derives from a woman aged 55-70 years with active or convalescent COVID-19. Material for sequencing was peripheral blood. This CDR3 reads CAISRDSYEQYF. Written as DNA, the CDR3 is TGTGCCATCAGCCGGGACAGCTACGAGCAGTACTTC.